These 15 T cell receptor beta chains originate from one sample sequenced in a study of regulatory T cells in long-lasting Graves disease. Construction of TCR beta libraries relied on iRepertoire HTBI primers and on Arm-PCR targeting CDR3 regions. Each CDR3 protein gets one entry after TCRdb re-called the multiplex PCR reads with MiXCR. The sample contains 350,000 to 500,000 distinct CDR3 sequences, roughly a fifth of which appear only once. Specified time point: persistent/refractory GD, antithyroid drugs over 5 years with positive TRAb. There was RNA extracted from PBMCs, and the TCR library was made from it. The sequencing here drew on peripheral blood mononuclear cells (PBMCs), taken when the disease was refractory, from a patient treated with antithyroid drugs. All receptors derive from a female donor with Graves disease.

This clonotype has more than one count but fewer than ten. The genes are TRBV28 and TRBJ2-1; 7 positions agree with TRBD2. V shed 8 bases and J 8 bases; nucleotides not matched to a gene: 15. The CDR3 length is 15 residues. CDR1 is MDHEN and CDR2 is SYDVKM in the germline V gene. The CDR3 reads CASPPSGGSGYEQFF. In DNA form, the CDR3 reads TGTGCCAGCCCACCGTCCGGCGGGAGCGGTTATGAGCAGTTCTTC.

This clonotype was seen ten or more times. The chain joins TRBV28 to TRBJ2-5, with no clear D. The V and J ends lost 3 bases and 2 bases respectively, with 10 bases between them. The CDR3 is 14 residues long. Per germline, CDR1 MDHEN and CDR2 SYDVKM. The CDR3 sequence is CASSFLARQETQYF. For the CDR3, the DNA is TGTGCCAGCAGTTTTCTTGCCAGACAAGAGACCCAGTACTTC.

This clonotype was detected ten times or more. The rearrangement uses TRBV7-2 and TRBJ2-7; D is possibly TRBD1 (6 bases). This CDR3 comprises 15 residues. V was pared by 4 bases and J by 3 bases, with 16 bases between. The germline CDR1 and CDR2 sequences are SGHTA and FQGNSA. CDR3 nucleotide sequence: TGTGCCAGCAGCTCCCGCAGTTCGGACAGCTACGAGCAGTACTTC. It translates to CASSSRSSDSYEQYF.

This clonotype was counted many times. The V and J genes are TRBV12-3 or TRBV12-4 and TRBJ1-1, with D possibly being TRBD1 (6 bases). Between the trimmed V and J ends, which lost 7 bases and 3 bases, there was a span of 15 bases. The CDR3 length is 14 residues. CDR3 DNA sequence: TGTGCCAGCATCACCGGGTCAGGGGACACTGAAGCTTTCTTT. This codes for CASITGSGDTEAFF.

This clonotype has a count of ten or more. The chain is built from TRBV7-8 and TRBJ2-5; TRBD2 might be the D (6 bases). The V end lost 1 base, the J end lost 5 bases, and 20 bases lay between the germline ends. The CDR3 has 17 amino acids. Germline-derived CDR1 and CDR2 are SGHVS and FQNEAQ. The DNA for the CDR3 is TGTGCCAGCAGCTTAGTTTACAGCTACGGGGGAGAGGAGACCCAGTACTTC. As protein: CASSLVYSYGGEETQYF.

Many counts were recorded for this clonotype. The chain carries TRBV27 and TRBJ2-2; TRBD2 agrees at 8 bases. V shed 5 bases, J shed 7 bases, and the junction held 6 bases outside the gene matches. This CDR3 is 14 amino acids long. CDR1 is MNHEY, CDR2 SMNVEV, per germline (reference sequence). The CDR3 sequence: CASSEREMGGELFF. DNA for the CDR3: TGTGCCAGCAGTGAGCGGGAGATGGGCGGGGAGCTGTTTTTT.

This clonotype was seen only a few times. This chain connects TRBV5-1 to TRBJ1-2, with D hard to call. Germline V gives CDR1 SGHRS, CDR2 YFSETQ. The V end was cut by 0 bases, the J end by 4 bases, with 13 bases between. The CDR3 has 15 amino acids. The CDR3 region is CASSLGRGISYGYTF. The CDR3 DNA sequence: TGCGCCAGCAGCTTGGGCCGTGGTATAAGCTATGGCTACACCTTC.

There are a few counts of this clonotype. The chain employs TRBV28 and TRBJ2-2; D ambiguous. The V gene lost 2 bases and the J gene lost 9 bases, with 10 bases spanning the gap. CDR3 length: 13 residues. CDR1 is MDHEN and CDR2 is SYDVKM in the germline V gene. In DNA, the CDR3 is TGTGCCAGCAGTTTAGATTCCCCCCGGGAGCTGTTTTTT. Its translation: CASSLDSPRELFF.

This clonotype was detected ten times or more. The chain couples TRBV28 to TRBJ1-1, with 7 nucleotides matching TRBD1. Germline V gene sequence: CDR1 MDHEN, CDR2 SYDVKM. Trimming removed 7 bases from V and 1 base from J; junction bases left unmatched: 12. The CDR3 contains 16 residues. Here the CDR3 DNA reads TGTGCCAGCATCCCAGGGGGGGGCATCCGGAACACTGAAGCTTTCTTT. It yields the protein CASIPGGGIRNTEAFF.

This clonotype turned up a few times. The chain has TRBV2 and TRBJ1-3; 9 bases map to TRBD1. Trimming removed 6 bases from V and 4 bases from J; junction bases left unmatched: 7. Germline assignment: CDR1 SNHLY and CDR2 FYNNEI. CDR3 length equals 15 residues. The CDR3 reads CASSRQGERGNTIYF. CDR3 nucleotides: TGTGCCAGCAGCCGACAGGGGGAGCGGGGAAACACCATATATTTT.

This clonotype has just a few counts. The DNA for the CDR3 is TGTGCCAGCAGACCTAAAGATGGGATCTCTGGCTACACCTTC. This encodes CASRPKDGISGYTF. The chain employs TRBV28 and TRBJ1-2; the D is unclear. There are 14 residues in the CDR3. The V gene's germline CDR1 is MDHEN and CDR2 SYDVKM. Trimming shortened V by 6 bases and J by 7 bases, and 18 bases separated the two germline ends.

Concerning this clonotype: Being one base from a much bigger clone, this may be a read error. This chain connects TRBV27 to TRBJ1-1; TRBD1 agrees at 8 bases. CDR1 MNHEY and CDR2 SMNVEV come from the germline V gene (reference sequence). This CDR3 contains 14 residues. The DNA of the CDR3 is TGTGTCAGCAAAATGGGACAGGAGAACACTGAAGCTTTCTTT. Translated, it gives CVSKMGQENTEAFF.

In this sample, this clonotype turned up many times. The CDR3 loop is CASRSGSGAQETQYF. CDR3 nucleotides: TGTGCCAGCAGAAGCGGATCGGGGGCCCAAGAGACCCAGTACTTC. V usage is TRBV11-2 and J usage is TRBJ2-5; D possibly uses TRBD1 or TRBD2 (6 bases each). V was pared by 6 bases and J by 1 base, with 15 bases between. Germline CDR1 SGHAT, CDR2 FQNNGV. This CDR3 region has 15 residues.

This clonotype was found a few times. V and J are TRBV7-3 and TRBJ1-1; 7 bases are shared with TRBD1. Germline values: CDR1 SGHTA, CDR2 FQGTGA. The CDR3 is 14 residues long. Unmatched junction bases numbered 2, after V lost 0 bases and J lost 4 bases. In nucleotides, the CDR3 is TGTGCCAGCAGCTTAACAGGGGGCTTCACTGAAGCTTTCTTT. This translates into CASSLTGGFTEAFF.

This clonotype was seen more than once but under ten times. The rearrangement uses TRBV29-1 and TRBJ2-1; weak D call: TRBD2 (5 bases). CDR3 length: 14 amino acids. V was shortened by 6 bases and J by 3 bases, with 15 bases between the two germline ends. Per germline, CDR1 SQVTM and CDR2 ANQGSEA. CDR3 sequence: CSVIRWESYNEQFF. The CDR3 DNA follows: TGCAGCGTGATAAGGTGGGAGAGCTACAATGAGCAGTTCTTC.